This T cell receptor (beta chain) was identified in a study of blood T cell repertoires in COVID-19. Whole-study context: Some COVID-19 samples were acute and others convalescent; all came from the United States, Italy and Spain. PBMCs, B-cell-depleted T cells, or T cells were the source of the cDNA or gDNA that made up the material.

As originally analysed: Estimates of nucleated cell counts were drawn from the amplification of reference gene primers. Generated by immunoSEQ multiplex PCR, the TCRdb table keeps only in-frame clones and is missing some. D and trimming were read from the DNA, whereas the V and J calls and clone size are those reported in that table. The sample has about 200,000 clones; 84% are singletons. This clone showed up just a few times. Per the germline V gene, CDR1 is LNHDA and CDR2 is SQIVND (reference sequence). The CDR3 loop spans 14 amino acids. The V end lost 5 bases, the J end lost 6 bases, and 13 bases lay between the germline ends.

The TCR comes from a human donor in a cohort sampled during active COVID-19. The V call is TRBV19, the J call TRBJ2-2; D might be TRBD1 (6 bases). What was sequenced was peripheral blood. The CDR3 DNA is TGTGCCAGTAGTGTTCAACAGGGTCCCGGGGAGCTGTTTTTT. The encoded protein is CASSVQQGPGELFF.